This passage covers 11 T cell receptor beta chains from one sample sequenced in a study of blood T cell repertoires in COVID-19. Profiled with immunoSEQ multiplex PCR; TCRdb holds only in-frame clones, not every one. The data show approximately 300,000 clones, 85% to 90% seen once. Sequenced sample: peripheral blood. The origin of the receptors is a middle-aged woman with COVID-19, enrolled during active disease.

This chain connects TRBV7-2 to TRBJ1-5; 8 bases agree with TRBD1. Trimming took 0 bases from V and 7 from J; bases not matched to a gene: 8. This CDR3 spans 16 amino acids. Germline CDR1 reads SGHTA; CDR2 reads FQGNSA. The CDR3 DNA reads TGTGCCAGCAGCTTAGCCTCGGACAGGGTAGGACAGCCCCAGCATTTT. The encoded protein is CASSLASDRVGQPQHF.

This clone was detected once. The chain has TRBV6-5 and TRBJ2-1; 7 bases align to TRBD2. The ends lost 11 bases at V and 1 base at J; junction bases unmatched: 11. The CDR3 extends over 15 amino acids. CDR1 MNHEY and CDR2 SVGAGI come from the germline V gene. CDR3: CAARSNGGSYNEQFF. The CDR3, as DNA: TGTGCCGCCCGGAGCAACGGGGGGTCCTACAATGAGCAGTTCTTC.

This chain joins TRBV7-9 and TRBJ2-2, with a possible D match to TRBD2 (6 bases). Germline values: CDR1 SEHNR, CDR2 FQNEAQ (reference sequence). Trimming shortened V by 2 bases and J by 7 bases, and 14 bases separated the two germline ends. The CDR3 runs to 15 residues. CDR3 residues: CASSLLSGPGGELFF. CDR3 coding DNA: TGTGCCAGCAGCTTACTCAGCGGGCCTGGCGGGGAGCTGTTTTTT.

This clone was recorded once. The rearrangement uses TRBV7-2 and TRBJ2-3, with 12 bases that match TRBD2. Germline V gene lookup returns CDR1 SGHTA and CDR2 FQGNSA. This CDR3 contains 16 residues. J gave up 5 bases and V 5 bases, and 8 bases lay outside the gene matches. The CDR3 spells CASSPRLAGVKDTQYF. CDR3 sequence (DNA): TGTGCCAGCAGCCCTAGACTAGCGGGGGTGAAAGATACGCAGTATTTT.

The chain is built from TRBV6-4 and TRBJ1-2; 7 positions match TRBD1. The CDR3 has 14 amino acids. After removal of 6 bases from V and 4 bases from J, the junction contained 8 bases not matched to a gene. Germline values: CDR1 MRHNA, CDR2 SNTAGT. The chain's CDR3 is CASSASGTAYGYTF. The CDR3 nucleotides are TGTGCCAGCAGCGCCTCCGGGACAGCCTATGGCTACACCTTC.

CDR3 protein: CASSLGGRLSYGYTF. In DNA, the CDR3 is TGTGCCAGCAGTTTGGGGGGACGCCTCAGCTATGGCTACACCTTC. The chain recombines TRBV28 with TRBJ1-2; D is perhaps TRBD1 (5 bases). This CDR3 contains 15 residues. Germline-derived CDR1 and CDR2 are MDHEN and SYDVKM. The germline V and J ends were trimmed by 3 bases and 4 bases, with 15 bases remaining between them.

This chain links TRBV6-1 with TRBJ2-7; 10 bases are shared with TRBD1. After removal of 0 bases from V and 7 bases from J, the junction contained 9 bases not matched to a gene. The CDR3 is made up of 16 amino acids. Germline loops: CDR1 MNHNS, CDR2 SASEGT. The CDR3 DNA follows: TGTGCCAGCAGTGAAGCGCAAGGACAGGGGGAGGATGAGCAGTACTTC. Translated: CASSEAQGQGEDEQYF.

J is TRBJ1-1 and V is TRBV12-3 or TRBV12-4, with 10 nucleotides matching TRBD1. The CDR3 consists of 13 residues. The junction had 9 bases not matched to a gene; V was cut back by 6 bases and J by 11 bases. The CDR3 loop is CASSGQGVAGAFF. The CDR3 DNA reads as TGTGCCAGCAGCGGACAGGGGGTCGCTGGGGCTTTCTTT.

The chain combines TRBV15 with TRBJ1-1; no clear D gene. Germline-derived CDR1 and CDR2 are LNHNV and YYDKDF (reference sequence). The CDR3 length is 15 residues. V was shortened by 3 bases and J by 1 base, with 12 bases between the two germline ends. CDR3 residues: CATSRARRENTEAFF. The CDR3 nucleotides read TGTGCCACCAGCAGGGCCCGACGGGAGAACACTGAAGCTTTCTTT.

This rearrangement joins TRBV7-8 to TRBJ1-1; 7 bases map to TRBD1. Germline V lookup: CDR1 SGHVS, CDR2 FQNEAQ. The CDR3 has 16 residues. V lost 1 base, J lost 5 bases, and 10 bases stayed unmatched. CDR3 in DNA: TGTGCCAGCAGCTTAGATACTAACAGGGGAGGAACTGAAGCTTTCTTT. This gives the protein CASSLDTNRGGTEAFF.

The rearrangement uses TRBV19 and TRBJ1-1; TRBD1 might be the D (5 bases). The CDR3 has 12 residues. Germline CDR1 is LNHDA and CDR2 is SQIVND (reference sequence). V lost 10 bases and J lost 0, with 9 bases in between. The CDR3 loop reads CATAGMNTEAFF. DNA for the CDR3: TGTGCCACGGCAGGGATGAACACTGAAGCTTTCTTT.